The 24 T cell receptor beta chains in this list originate from one sample, sequenced in a study of T cells after posttransplantation cyclophosphamide. Some clones are missing from TCRdb's copy, which holds only in-frame ones; the method was immunoSEQ multiplex PCR. The data show tens of thousands of clones, with none appearing a single time. Material for sequencing was PBMCs. The receptors were sampled from a man in his forties or fifties in good health, CMV-negative, and a related stem cell transplant donor.

This clone was seen a few times. The chain has TRBV15 and TRBJ2-5; D ambiguous. This CDR3 is 15 amino acids long. The V end was cut by 0 bases, the J end by 1 base, with 9 bases between. CDR1 and CDR2 from the germline V gene are LNHNV and YYDKDF (reference sequence). The CDR3 DNA sequence: TGTGCCACCAGCAGAGAAATCCGGGTCCAAGAGACCCAGTACTTC. Its translation is CATSREIRVQETQYF. Full variable domain (missing parts from reference TRBV15 and TRBJ2-5): DAMVIQNPRYQVTQFGKPVTLSCSQTLNHNVMYWYQQKSSQAPKLLFHYYDKDFNNEADTPDNFQSRRPNTSFCFLDIRSPGLGDTAMYLCATSREIRVQETQYFGPGTRLLVL.

V gene TRBV25-1 combines with J gene TRBJ2-5; 12 bases match TRBD2. Germline values: CDR1 MGHDK, CDR2 SYGVNS. V lost 8 bases and J lost 5; bases outside the gene matches: 9. The CDR3 loop spans 15 amino acids. The CDR3 DNA is TGTGCCAGCGGAAGACTAGCGGGAGATGGGGAGACCCAGTACTTC. Its protein product is CASGRLAGDGETQYF.

The sample holds many counts of this clone. The chain recombines TRBV18 with TRBJ2-2, with TRBD1 matching over 7 bases. CDR1 and CDR2 from the germline V gene are KGHSH and LQKENI. V gave up 3 bases and J gave up 5 bases; unmatched junction bases: 6. The CDR3 contains 15 residues. The CDR3 loop is CASSPRQGETGELFF. The CDR3 DNA reads TGTGCCAGCTCACCGAGACAGGGTGAAACCGGGGAGCTGTTTTTT.

At least ten counts were recorded for this clone. The chain carries TRBV7-6 and TRBJ1-3; no reliable D call. V gave up 3 bases and J gave up 3 bases, with 6 bases separating them. Germline CDR1 and CDR2: SGHVS and FNYEAQ. The CDR3 is 13 amino acids. CDR3 region: CASSLGGGNTIYF. In nucleotides, the CDR3 is TGTGCCAGCAGCTTGGGAGGTGGAAACACCATATATTTT.

This clone has a count of ten or more. The V gene is TRBV4-3, the J gene TRBJ2-2, with 15 positions matching TRBD2. CDR3 length equals 21 residues. The V segment lost 0 bases and the J segment 1 base; nucleotides outside the gene matches: 9. The V gene's germline CDR1 is LGHNA and CDR2 YSLEER. CDR3 protein: CASSQDITGLAGGGNTGELFF. The CDR3 bases are TGCGCCAGCAGCCAAGATATTACGGGACTAGCGGGGGGAGGGAACACCGGGGAGCTGTTTTTT.

This clone has ten or more counts. This sequence joins TRBV7-9 and TRBJ1-1, with 7 bases fitting TRBD1. V shed 5 bases, J shed 1 base, and the junction held 4 bases outside the gene matches. Germline CDR1 SEHNR, CDR2 FQNEAQ (reference sequence). This CDR3 spans 14 amino acids. The CDR3 region is CASSEQGSNTEAFF. The CDR3 DNA is TGTGCCAGCAGCGAACAGGGGTCGAACACTGAAGCTTTCTTT. Using reference TRBV7-9 and TRBJ1-1 for the parts outside the CDR3, the full variable domain is DTGVSQNPRHKITKRGQNVTFRCDPISEHNRLYWYRQTLGQGPEFLTYFQNEAQLEKSRLLSDRFSAERPKGSFSTLEIQRTEQGDSAMYLCASSEQGSNTEAFFGQGTRLTVV.

This clone was counted ten times or more. The V call is TRBV7-3, the J call TRBJ2-3; tentatively, D is TRBD2 (6 bases). V lost 2 bases and J lost 3, with 12 bases in between. In germline, CDR1 is SGHTA, CDR2 FQGTGA. The CDR3 runs to 15 residues. The CDR3: CASSLGGARTDTQYF. The CDR3 DNA reads as TGTGCCAGCAGCTTAGGAGGGGCTAGGACAGATACGCAGTATTTT.

The rearrangement uses TRBV7-9 and TRBJ2-7, with 7 bases that match TRBD2. The CDR3 consists of 17 residues. Unmatched junction bases numbered 21, after V lost 8 bases and J lost 5 bases. CDR1 and CDR2 (germline): SEHNR, FQNEAQ (reference sequence). The CDR3 DNA reads as TGTGCCAGCGTAGACCGAAACGGGGAGGGACGGGGCCACGAGCAGTACTTC. This codes for CASVDRNGEGRGHEQYF.

This clone has only a few counts. This rearrangement joins TRBV5-6 to TRBJ2-3; 7 nucleotides match TRBD1. CDR3 length: 15 amino acids. The ends lost 0 bases at V and 2 bases at J; junction bases unmatched: 3. Germline CDR1 is SGHDT and CDR2 is YYEEEE. For the CDR3, the DNA is TGTGCCAGCAGCTTGGACAGGGGTTACACAGATACGCAGTATTTT. Protein: CASSLDRGYTDTQYF.

This clone was seen many times. V is TRBV6-5 and J is TRBJ1-5; 7 positions agree with TRBD1. Germline CDR1 is MNHEY and CDR2 is SVGAGI. The CDR3 runs 15 residues. The V gene end was trimmed by 6 bases and the J gene end by 3 bases; junction bases not matched to a gene: 8. CDR3 sequence (DNA): TGTGCCAGCAGCTTGAGACAGGGCTTCAATCAGCCCCAGCATTTT. It is translated as CASSLRQGFNQPQHF.

This clone occurred many times. CDR3: CASSTPGSYEQYF. DNA of the CDR3: TGTGCCAGTAGTACACCGGGCTCCTACGAGCAGTACTTC. The chain carries TRBV19 and TRBJ2-7; D remains unclear. The ends were cut back, 4 bases at V and 0 bases at J, with 7 bases in the middle. Germline lookup yields CDR1 LNHDA and CDR2 SQIVND (reference sequence). The CDR3 totals 13 residues.

This clone was recorded at least ten times. This chain links TRBV15 with TRBJ2-2; D may be TRBD2 (7 bases). The CDR3 loop spans 15 amino acids. The ends were cut back, 5 bases at V and 5 bases at J, with 15 bases in the middle. Germline loops: CDR1 LNHNV, CDR2 YYDKDF (reference sequence). The CDR3 DNA reads TGTGCCACCAGCGGGGGCGGGAGTGAGACCGGGGAGCTGTTTTTT. It is translated as CATSGGGSETGELFF.

This clone was counted ten times or more. The chain links TRBV9 to TRBJ2-1; 14 bases are a match to TRBD2. J lost 2 bases, V lost 3 bases, and 7 bases had no gene match. CDR1 and CDR2 from the germline V gene are SGDLS and YYNGEE. This CDR3 comprises 18 residues. The CDR3 sequence: CASSALGTSGGTYNEQFF. The DNA for the CDR3 is TGTGCCAGCAGCGCCCTGGGGACTAGCGGGGGAACCTACAATGAGCAGTTCTTC.

This clone was detected many times. The genes are TRBV7-2 and TRBJ1-2; no clear D. V was trimmed by 1 base and J by 3 bases, leaving 6 bases between them. There are 13 residues in the CDR3. Germline CDR1 is SGHTA and CDR2 is FQGNSA. The DNA for the CDR3 is TGTGCCAGCAGCTTAGTGAGGGACTATGGCTACACCTTC. As protein: CASSLVRDYGYTF. The full variable domain, its missing parts supplied by reference TRBV7-2 and TRBJ1-2, is GAGVSQSPSNKVTEKGKDVELRCDPISGHTALYWYRQSLGQGLEFLIYFQGNSAPDKSGLPSDRFSAERTGGSVSTLTIQRTQQEDSAVYLCASSLVRDYGYTFGSGTRLTVV.

This clone occurred many times. This sequence joins TRBV6-1 and TRBJ1-1, with D hard to call. This CDR3 is 15 amino acids long. Germline-derived CDR1 and CDR2 are MNHNS and SASEGT. Trimming stripped 8 bases from V and 1 base from J, with 17 bases between. The CDR3 region has the DNA TGTGCCAGCGGAAGCACGTCGACAAAGAACACTGAAGCTTTCTTT. As protein: CASGSTSTKNTEAFF.

This chain joins TRBV7-8 and TRBJ2-1; 9 positions agree with TRBD2. Germline CDR1 SGHVS, CDR2 FQNEAQ. With V trimmed by 3 bases and J by 3 bases, 3 bases remained unmatched. The CDR3 runs to 15 residues. CDR3 sequence: CASSLREGNYNEQFF. CDR3 nucleotides: TGTGCCAGCAGCTTGCGGGAGGGAAACTACAATGAGCAGTTCTTC.

This clone was recorded at least ten times. The chain links TRBV10-3 to TRBJ1-1, with a possible D match to TRBD1 (6 bases). The CDR3 has 14 amino acids. Germline CDR1 is ENHRY and CDR2 is SYGVKD. Between the trimmed V and J ends, which lost 3 bases and 6 bases, there was a span of 14 bases. The CDR3 DNA reads as TGTGCCATCAGTGAATCGGGGGGGGCCCCTGAAGCTTTCTTT. This gives the protein CAISESGGAPEAFF.

This clone has ten or more counts. The V and J genes are TRBV19 and TRBJ2-1, with D possibly matching TRBD2 (5 bases). The CDR3 length is 14 residues. Trimming stripped 1 base from V and 2 bases from J, with 6 bases between. Per germline, CDR1 LNHDA and CDR2 SQIVND (reference sequence). CDR3 sequence reads: CASSIATTYNEQFF. The CDR3 DNA sequence: TGTGCCAGTAGTATAGCGACTACCTACAATGAGCAGTTCTTC.

This clone was observed many times. The V call is TRBV6-6, the J call TRBJ2-7, with D maybe TRBD1 (6 bases). The germline V and J ends were trimmed by 11 bases and 7 bases, with 18 bases remaining between them. This CDR3 spans 12 amino acids. Germline CDR1 is MNHNY and CDR2 is SVGAGI (reference sequence). As DNA, the CDR3 is TGTGCCTGTCGACAGGAGTCCGTGGAGCAGTACTTC. As protein: CACRQESVEQYF.

This clone was seen only a few times. The rearrangement links TRBV11-2 to TRBJ2-5, with TRBD2 matching over 7 bases. CDR1 SGHAT and CDR2 FQNNGV come from the germline V gene. The trim removed 5 bases at V and 2 bases at J, leaving 5 bases unmatched. The CDR3 consists of 14 residues. The CDR3 DNA sequence: TGTGCCAGCAGCCCCACGGGGGGACAAGAGACCCAGTACTTC. This codes for CASSPTGGQETQYF.

This clone was detected ten times or more. The chain has TRBV5-1 and TRBJ2-2; 9 nucleotides align to TRBD1. The CDR3 runs 16 residues. Germline V gene lookup returns CDR1 SGHRS and CDR2 YFSETQ. The trim removed 4 bases at V and 3 bases at J, leaving 7 bases unmatched. CDR3 bases: TGCGCCAGCAGCCGGACAGGGGCTACGGACACCGGGGAGCTGTTTTTT. Encoded protein: CASSRTGATDTGELFF.

This clone was seen ten or more times. The chain combines TRBV4-1 with TRBJ2-2; TRBD1 is a possible D gene (6 bases). This CDR3 has 14 amino acids. Trimming removed 1 base at V and 6 bases at J, with 9 bases between. Germline CDR1 reads MGHRA; CDR2 reads YSYEKL. In DNA form, the CDR3 reads TGCGCCAGCAGCCAAGGACAGGCCCCCGGGGAGCTGTTTTTT. Translation gives CASSQGQAPGELFF.

The chain is built from TRBV9 and TRBJ2-5, with TRBD1 matching over 8 bases. From germline, CDR1 is SGDLS and CDR2 YYNGEE. J lost 4 bases, V lost 3 bases, and 8 bases had no gene match. The CDR3 length is 15 residues. CDR3 sequence: CASSATDREAETQYF. In nucleotides, the CDR3 is TGTGCCAGCAGCGCCACGGACAGGGAAGCAGAGACCCAGTACTTC.

This clone was seen repeatedly, ten times or more. V usage is TRBV5-6 and J usage is TRBJ2-2; tentative D call: TRBD2 (5 bases). This CDR3 is built from 18 residues. Germline assignment: CDR1 SGHDT and CDR2 YYEEEE. The V end lost 0 bases, the J end lost 4 bases, and 19 bases lay between the germline ends. CDR3 sequence: CASSLAGGQRRGTGELFF. CDR3 bases: TGTGCCAGCAGCTTGGCCGGCGGGCAGCGGCGTGGCACCGGGGAGCTGTTTTTT.